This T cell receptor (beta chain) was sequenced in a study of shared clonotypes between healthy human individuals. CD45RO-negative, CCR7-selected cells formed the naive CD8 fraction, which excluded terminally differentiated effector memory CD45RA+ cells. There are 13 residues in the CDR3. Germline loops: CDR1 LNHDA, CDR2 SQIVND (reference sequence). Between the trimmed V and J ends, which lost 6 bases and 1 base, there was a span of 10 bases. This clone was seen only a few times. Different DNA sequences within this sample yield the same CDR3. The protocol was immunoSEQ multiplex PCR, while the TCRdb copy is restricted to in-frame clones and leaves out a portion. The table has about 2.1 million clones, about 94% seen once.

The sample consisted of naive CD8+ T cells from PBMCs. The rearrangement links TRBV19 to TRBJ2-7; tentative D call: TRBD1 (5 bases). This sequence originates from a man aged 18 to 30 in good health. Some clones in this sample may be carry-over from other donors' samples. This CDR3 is CASSPDSSYEQYF. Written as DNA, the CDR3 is TGTGCCAGTAGCCCCGACAGTTCCTACGAGCAGTACTTC. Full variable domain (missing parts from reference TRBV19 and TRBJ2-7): DGGITQSPKYLFRKEGQNVTLSCEQNLNHDAMYWYRQDPGQGLRLIYYSQIVNDFQKGDIAEGYSVSREKKESFPLTVTSAQKNPTAFYLCASSPDSSYEQYFGPGTRLTVT.